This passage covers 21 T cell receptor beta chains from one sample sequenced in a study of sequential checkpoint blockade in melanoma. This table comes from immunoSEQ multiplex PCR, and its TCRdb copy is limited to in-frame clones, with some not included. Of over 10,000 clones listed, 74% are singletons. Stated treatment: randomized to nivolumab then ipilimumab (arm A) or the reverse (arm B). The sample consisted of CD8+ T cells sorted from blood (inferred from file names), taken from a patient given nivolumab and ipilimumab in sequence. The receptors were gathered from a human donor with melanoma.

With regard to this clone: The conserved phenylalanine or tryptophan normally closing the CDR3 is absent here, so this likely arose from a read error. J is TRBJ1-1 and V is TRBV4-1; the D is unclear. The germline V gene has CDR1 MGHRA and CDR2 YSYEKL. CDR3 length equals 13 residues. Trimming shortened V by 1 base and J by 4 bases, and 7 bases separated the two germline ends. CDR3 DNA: TGCGCCAGCAGCCAAGTAGCGGGCACTGAAGCTTTCCTT. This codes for CASSQVAGTEAFL.

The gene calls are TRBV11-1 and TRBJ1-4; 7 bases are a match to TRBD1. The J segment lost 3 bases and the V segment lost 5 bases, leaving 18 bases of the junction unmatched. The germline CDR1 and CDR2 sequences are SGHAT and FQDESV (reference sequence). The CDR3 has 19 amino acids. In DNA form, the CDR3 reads TGTGCCAGCAGCCCGATCGGGACAGACCACCCACTCGCTAATGAAAAACTGTTTTTT. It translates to CASSPIGTDHPLANEKLFF.

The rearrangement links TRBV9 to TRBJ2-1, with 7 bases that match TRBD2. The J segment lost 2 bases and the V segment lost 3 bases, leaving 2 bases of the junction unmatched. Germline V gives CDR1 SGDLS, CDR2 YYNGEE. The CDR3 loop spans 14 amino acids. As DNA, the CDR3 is TGTGCCAGCAGCGCTAGCGGTGCCTACAATGAGCAGTTCTTC. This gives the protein CASSASGAYNEQFF.

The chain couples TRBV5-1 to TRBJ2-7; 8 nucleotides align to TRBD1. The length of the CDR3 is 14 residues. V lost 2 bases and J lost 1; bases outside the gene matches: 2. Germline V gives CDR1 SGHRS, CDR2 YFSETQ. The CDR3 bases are TGCGCCAGCAGCTTCGGGACAGGATCCTACGAGCAGTACTTC. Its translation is CASSFGTGSYEQYF.

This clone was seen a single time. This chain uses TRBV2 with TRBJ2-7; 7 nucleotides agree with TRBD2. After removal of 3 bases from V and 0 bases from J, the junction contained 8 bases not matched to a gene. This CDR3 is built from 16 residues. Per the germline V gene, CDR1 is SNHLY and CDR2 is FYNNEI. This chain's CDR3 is CASSDYQSGASYEQYF. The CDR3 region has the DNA TGTGCCAGCAGTGATTATCAGAGCGGGGCCTCCTACGAGCAGTACTTC.

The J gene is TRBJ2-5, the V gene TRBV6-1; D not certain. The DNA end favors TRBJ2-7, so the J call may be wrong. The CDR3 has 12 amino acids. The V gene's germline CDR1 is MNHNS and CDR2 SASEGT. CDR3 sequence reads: CASSHPRYEQYF. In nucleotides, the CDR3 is TGTGCCAGCAGCCACCCCCGCTACGAGCAGTACTTC.

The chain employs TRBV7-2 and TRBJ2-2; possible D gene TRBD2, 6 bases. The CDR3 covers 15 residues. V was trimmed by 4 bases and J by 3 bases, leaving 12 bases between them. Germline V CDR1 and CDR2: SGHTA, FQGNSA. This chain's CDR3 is CASSWSGSHTGELFF. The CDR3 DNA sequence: TGTGCCAGCAGCTGGAGCGGGTCCCACACCGGGGAGCTGTTTTTT.

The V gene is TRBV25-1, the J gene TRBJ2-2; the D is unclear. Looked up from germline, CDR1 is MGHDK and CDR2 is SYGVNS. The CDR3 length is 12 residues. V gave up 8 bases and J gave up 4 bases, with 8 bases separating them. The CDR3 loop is CASARVTGELFF. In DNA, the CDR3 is TGTGCCAGCGCCCGGGTCACCGGGGAGCTGTTTTTT.

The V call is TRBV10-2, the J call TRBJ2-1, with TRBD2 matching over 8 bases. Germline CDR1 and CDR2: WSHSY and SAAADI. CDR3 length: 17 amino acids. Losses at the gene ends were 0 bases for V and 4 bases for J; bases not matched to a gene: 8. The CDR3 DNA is TGCGCCAGCAGTGAGTCGCTTGAACTAGCGGTTTACAATGAGCAGTTCTTC. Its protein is CASSESLELAVYNEQFF.

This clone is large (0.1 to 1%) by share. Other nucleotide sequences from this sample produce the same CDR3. The CDR3 DNA reads as TGTGCCAGCAGCCAAATGAACACTGAAGCTTTCTTT. This codes for CASSQMNTEAFF. The chain joins TRBV7-9 to TRBJ1-1, with D unclear. Germline V gene data show CDR1 as SEHNR and CDR2 as FQNEAQ (reference sequence). Trimming removed 5 bases from V and 0 bases from J, with 4 bases in between. CDR3 size: 12 residues. Supplemented by reference TRBV7-9 and TRBJ1-1, the full variable domain reads DTGVSQNPRHKITKRGQNVTFRCDPISEHNRLYWYRQTLGQGPEFLTYFQNEAQLEKSRLLSDRFSAERPKGSFSTLEIQRTEQGDSAMYLCASSQMNTEAFFGQGTRLTVV.

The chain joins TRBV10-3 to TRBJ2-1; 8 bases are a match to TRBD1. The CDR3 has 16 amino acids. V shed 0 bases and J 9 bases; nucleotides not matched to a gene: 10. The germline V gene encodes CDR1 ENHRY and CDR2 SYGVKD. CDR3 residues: CAISESGTGLFVEQFF. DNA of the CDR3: TGTGCCATCAGTGAGTCTGGGACAGGCCTATTTGTTGAGCAGTTCTTC.

The chain's CDR3 is CASSSHGLGGTGELFF. The CDR3 coding sequence is TGTGCCAGCAGCTCACACGGACTAGGAGGTACCGGGGAGCTGTTTTTT. The chain combines TRBV9 with TRBJ2-2; 7 nucleotides align to TRBD2. V trimming: 4 bases; J trimming: 5 bases; junction bases outside the gene matches: 11. The germline V gene encodes CDR1 SGDLS and CDR2 YYNGEE. There are 16 residues in the CDR3.

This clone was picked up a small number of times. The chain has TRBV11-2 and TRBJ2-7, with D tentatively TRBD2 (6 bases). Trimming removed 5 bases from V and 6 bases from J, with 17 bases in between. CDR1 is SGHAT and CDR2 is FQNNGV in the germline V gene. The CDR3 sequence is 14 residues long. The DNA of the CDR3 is TGTGCCAGCAGCCTAAATTACGGGGGAGGCGAGCAGTACGTC. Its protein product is CASSLNYGGGEQYV.

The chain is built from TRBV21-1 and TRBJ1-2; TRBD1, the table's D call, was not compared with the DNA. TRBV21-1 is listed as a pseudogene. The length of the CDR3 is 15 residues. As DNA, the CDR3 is TGTGCCAGCAGACGAAGGACAGTTACTAACTATGGCTACACCTTC. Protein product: CASRRRTVTNYGYTF.

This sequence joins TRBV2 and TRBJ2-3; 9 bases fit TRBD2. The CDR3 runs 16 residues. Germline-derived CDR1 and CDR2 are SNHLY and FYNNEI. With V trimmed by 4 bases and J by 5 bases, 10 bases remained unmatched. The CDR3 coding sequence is TGTGCCAGCAGTGGAAACCTAGCGGGATATAAAGATACGCAGTATTTT. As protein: CASSGNLAGYKDTQYF.

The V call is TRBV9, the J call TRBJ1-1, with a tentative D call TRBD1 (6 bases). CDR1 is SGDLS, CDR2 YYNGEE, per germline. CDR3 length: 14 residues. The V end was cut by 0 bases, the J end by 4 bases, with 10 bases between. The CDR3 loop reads CASSVGGLSTEAFF. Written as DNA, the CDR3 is TGTGCCAGCAGCGTAGGGGGGCTGAGCACTGAAGCTTTCTTT.

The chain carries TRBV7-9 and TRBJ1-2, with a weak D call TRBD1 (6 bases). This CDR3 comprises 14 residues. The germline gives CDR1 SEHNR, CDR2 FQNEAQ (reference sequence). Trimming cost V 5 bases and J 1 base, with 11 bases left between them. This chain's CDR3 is CASSPRTDNYGYTF. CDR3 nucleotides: TGTGCCAGCAGCCCCCGGACAGATAACTATGGCTACACCTTC. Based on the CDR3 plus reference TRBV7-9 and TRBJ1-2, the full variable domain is DTGVSQNPRHKITKRGQNVTFRCDPISEHNRLYWYRQTLGQGPEFLTYFQNEAQLEKSRLLSDRFSAERPKGSFSTLEIQRTEQGDSAMYLCASSPRTDNYGYTFGSGTRLTVV.

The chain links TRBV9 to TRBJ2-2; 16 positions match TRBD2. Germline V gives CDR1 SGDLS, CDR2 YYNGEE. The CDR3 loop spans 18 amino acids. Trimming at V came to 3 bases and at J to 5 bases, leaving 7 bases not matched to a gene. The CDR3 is CASSEGLAGGGKTGELFF. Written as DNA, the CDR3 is TGTGCCAGCAGCGAGGGACTAGCGGGGGGGGGTAAGACCGGGGAGCTGTTTTTT.

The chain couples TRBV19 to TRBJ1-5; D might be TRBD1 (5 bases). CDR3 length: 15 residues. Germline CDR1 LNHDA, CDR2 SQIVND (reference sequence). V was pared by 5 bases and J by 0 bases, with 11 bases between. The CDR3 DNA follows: TGTGCCAGTAGTCCCACAGGATATAGCAATCAGCCCCAGCATTTT. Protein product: CASSPTGYSNQPQHF.

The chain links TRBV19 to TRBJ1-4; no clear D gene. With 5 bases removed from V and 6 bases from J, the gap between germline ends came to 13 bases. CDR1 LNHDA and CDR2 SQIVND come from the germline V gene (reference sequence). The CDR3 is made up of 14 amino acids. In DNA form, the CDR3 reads TGTGCCAGTAGTCCGGAGGGTAGGGATGAAAAACTGTTTTTT. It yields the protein CASSPEGRDEKLFF. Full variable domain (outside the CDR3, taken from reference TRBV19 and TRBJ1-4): DGGITQSPKYLFRKEGQNVTLSCEQNLNHDAMYWYRQDPGQGLRLIYYSQIVNDFQKGDIAEGYSVSREKKESFPLTVTSAQKNPTAFYLCASSPEGRDEKLFFGSGTQLSVL.

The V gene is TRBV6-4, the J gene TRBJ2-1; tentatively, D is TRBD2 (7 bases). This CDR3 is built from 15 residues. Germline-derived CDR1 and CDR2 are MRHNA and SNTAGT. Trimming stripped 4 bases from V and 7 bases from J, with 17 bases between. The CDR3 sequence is CASSATEQGGNEQFF. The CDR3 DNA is TGTGCCAGCAGTGCCACTGAACAGGGAGGGAATGAGCAGTTCTTC.